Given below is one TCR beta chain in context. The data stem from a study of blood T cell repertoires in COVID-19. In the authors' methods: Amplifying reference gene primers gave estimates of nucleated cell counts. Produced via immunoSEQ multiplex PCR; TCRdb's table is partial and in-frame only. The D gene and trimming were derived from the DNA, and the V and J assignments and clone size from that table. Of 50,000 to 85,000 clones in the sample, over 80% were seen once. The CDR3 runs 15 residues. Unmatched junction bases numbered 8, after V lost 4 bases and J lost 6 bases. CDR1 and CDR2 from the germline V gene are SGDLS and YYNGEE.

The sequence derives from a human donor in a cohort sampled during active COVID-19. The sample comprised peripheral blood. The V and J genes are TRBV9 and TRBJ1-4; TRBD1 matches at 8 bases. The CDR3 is CASSSTGTGYEKLFF. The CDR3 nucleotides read TGTGCCAGCAGCTCAACCGGGACAGGATATGAAAAACTGTTTTTT.